This T cell receptor beta chain was captured by sequencing in a study of shared clonotypes between healthy human individuals (dated by TCRdb to about 2020). Background on the whole study: The cohort included three men and a couple of women between 18 and 49 years of age. For each donor, CD4 naive and CD4 memory were each run on three plates, CD8 naive on two plates, and CD8 memory on one plate. Blood TCR repertoires of five healthy adults were deeply sequenced to estimate repertoire size and the extent of clonotype sharing between individuals. To increase sequencing depth and limit assay-specific biases, different laboratories used diverse techniques to prepare libraries and sequence TCR repertoires. Leukapheresis yielded between about 0.85 and 9.5 billion PBMCs per donor. What the research found in general, with its limitations: Incomplete sequencing was indicated by rarefaction of sorted-subset datasets, despite the large sequencing depth. Sampling was restricted to blood, and TCR repertoires in tissue are likely to differ from TCR repertoires in blood. Pairwise subsampling indicated that sequencing depth was expected to affect the degree of clonotype sharing among donors. Because the study included a small number of donors, the genetic and exposure-history diversity represented was limited. Across four donors, approximately 4.9% of naive CD4, roughly 3.8% of naive CD8, around 2.5% of memory CD4, and approximately 0.42% of memory CD8 clonotypes were shared. Compared with non-shared clonotypes, clonotypes shared by all four sorted-subset donors had higher generation probabilities. Naive subsets generally had larger estimated clonotype richness than memory subsets did.

TCR CDR3 regions were amplified from genomic DNA by multiplex PCR using the deep immunoSEQ assay. Genomic DNA extracted from each cell subset was distributed evenly over all wells of several immunoSEQ 96-well plates, and each plate served as one replicate. For sorted subsets, roughly 200 ng of genomic DNA, equivalent to 30,000 or so T cell genomes, went into each replicate PCR. The purified libraries were quantified using a Qubit 3.0 fluorometer, sized with a Bioanalyzer 2100, and then quantified again using the KAPA Library Quantification kit. A separate single-read 150-cycle Illumina NextSeq 550 flow cell was used to sequence each immunoSEQ 96-well plate. Per the source publication's procedure: Because only junctional sequences without quality scores were contained in the immunoSEQ output, filtering matching that applied to full-length reads could not be performed. Sequences were annotated with PyIR, a Python wrapper for IgBLAST v1.9, and V/J genes and CDR3 were assigned using IMGT germline references. Reads were filtered out if the reads had weak V/J assignments (E-value above 1e-6), no CDR3, stop codons, out-of-frame junctions, or ambiguous translated residues. V3J clonotypes were defined by identical inferred V gene, J gene, and CDR3 amino acid sequence. The percentage overlap between two repertoires was calculated by dividing the number of shared unique clonotypes by the size of the smaller repertoire. Repertoire richness was assessed with RTK rarefaction, the Chao1 estimator, and Recon v2.1 estimates of unobserved clonotypes. Generation probabilities for all TCRbeta clonotypes obtained by the gDNA method from a few donors were computed using OLGA. Sourced from immuneACCESS, this table was stored by TCRdb with only in-frame sequences that have V and J called. A share of the clones is absent; for the studies checked, an unresolved V gene accounts for under half, and the remainder has no known explanation. V and J calls and clone size come straight from that table; D and trimming were deduced from the DNA. Counted in this sample were around 2,000,000 clones; about 93% of them appeared once. Together, the top ten hold around 1.7% of the sample.

Concerning this clone itself: Its antigen specificity is not known. Base-call qualities are not available, and no considerably larger clone is one nucleotide away.

CD8 naive samples were CD45RO-negative cells positively selected for CCR7, giving a CD45RA+CCR7+ population that excluded TemRA cells. Healthy HIV-negative adults with no recently reported acute infections or vaccinations were included as donors. Only Caucasian adults living in Nashville, Tennessee, USA were represented among the donors. Blood was collected by leukapheresis, and PBMCs were isolated by Ficoll-Histopaque density gradient centrifugation and then cryopreserved in liquid nitrogen vapor phase. Analytical flow cytometry was used to check the purity and quantity of each magnetically sorted T cell population. Genomic DNA was isolated from every sorted fraction and measured by UV absorbance on a Nanodrop 2000c. CDR1 and CDR2 are drawn from the germline V gene: MGHRA, YSYEKL. Here V drops 2 bases and J drops 4 bases, and the junction holds 8 bases not matched to any gene. Including cysteine and phenylalanine, the CDR3 has 15 amino acids. Here the CDR3 DNA is all that survives: 45 bases in frame from base 1.

The chain is encoded by TRBV4-1 joined to TRBJ2-7, and TRBD1 aligns with 7 junction nucleotides. The clonotype comes from a man between 18 and 35 years old in good health. Some clones in this sample may be carry-over from other donors' samples. The sequenced sample consisted of naive CD8+ T cells from PBMCs. This sample's cell subset or site label indicates: CD45RA+CCR7+. The CDR3 in this case is CASSQLEGTEYEQYF. The bases are TGCGCCAGCAGCCAATTAGAAGGGACAGAATACGAGCAGTACTTC.